Following are 7 T cell receptor beta chains from one sample sequenced in a study of human T cells and chemical hapten exposure. TCRdb analysed the RACE reads with MiXCR anew, one entry per CDR3 protein. The repertoire holds about 190,000 distinct CDR3 sequences, with under 25% as singletons. The time point is: patch test 3, about 24 weeks after DPC sensitization. Treatment given: therapeutic diphenylcyclopropenone sensitization with weekly scalp DPC. The sequencing used whole blood, collected in connection with sensitization to the hapten diphenylcyclopropenone (DPC). These receptor sequences come from a woman between 40 and 55 years old with alopecia areata. Some clones in this sample may be carry-over from other donors' samples.

CDR3 loop: CASTSIWGTGQPQHF. DNA of the CDR3: TGTGCCAGCACCAGCATTTGGGGGACCGGTCAGCCCCAGCATTTT. The chain employs TRBV6-1 and TRBJ1-5, with D perhaps matching TRBD1 (5 bases). Germline lookup yields CDR1 MNHNS and CDR2 SASEGT. Trimming pared 7 bases from V and 6 bases from J, leaving 19 bases between. The CDR3 sequence is 15 residues long.

The chain is built from TRBV4-3 and TRBJ1-6; D is perhaps TRBD1 (5 bases). CDR3 length: 15 residues. Germline V lookup: CDR1 LGHNA, CDR2 YSLEER. V shed 0 bases and J shed 7 bases, with 10 bases lying between them. CDR3 residues: CASSQDLRDNSPLHF. CDR3 DNA sequence: TGCGCCAGCAGCCAAGATCTCAGGGACAATTCACCCCTCCACTTT.

The chain couples TRBV27 to TRBJ2-7; 14 bases fit TRBD2. The J segment lost 10 bases and the V segment lost 4 bases, leaving 6 bases of the junction unmatched. Germline assignment: CDR1 MNHEY and CDR2 SMNVEV (reference sequence). This CDR3 contains 14 residues. CDR3 protein: CASSSGTSGREQYF. Written as DNA, the CDR3 is TGTGCCAGCAGTTCGGGGACTAGCGGGAGAGAACAGTACTTC.

This clonotype was counted a few times. The gene calls are TRBV29-1 and TRBJ2-3; D gene ambiguous. The CDR3 spans 10 residues. The germline V and J ends were trimmed by 3 bases and 7 bases, with 5 bases remaining between them. Germline CDR1 reads SQVTM; CDR2 reads ANQGSEA. Here the CDR3 DNA reads TGCAGCGTTGATTCAAATACGCAGTATTTT. Translating it yields CSVDSNTQYF.

The chain recombines TRBV4-3 with TRBJ2-1; D possibly corresponds to TRBD1 (5 bases). Germline loops: CDR1 LGHNA, CDR2 YSLEER. The CDR3 has 16 amino acids. Trimming removed 2 bases at V and 1 base at J, with 12 bases between. The CDR3 sequence is CASSQSRQISYNEQFF. The DNA for the CDR3 is TGCGCCAGCAGCCAAAGTAGACAGATATCCTACAATGAGCAGTTCTTC.

The sample holds a few counts of this clonotype. The V gene is TRBV4-2, the J gene TRBJ2-7; 7 nucleotides agree with TRBD2. Germline-derived CDR1 and CDR2 are LGHNA and YNFKEQ. The trim removed 0 bases at V and 3 bases at J, leaving 8 bases unmatched. CDR3 length equals 16 residues. CDR3 region: CASSQENGLADYEQYF. CDR3 sequence (DNA): TGTGCCAGCAGCCAAGAAAATGGGCTAGCGGACTACGAGCAGTACTTC.

This clonotype has a handful of counts. The rearrangement uses TRBV29-1 and TRBJ2-1, with 11 nucleotides matching TRBD2. The CDR3 has 19 amino acids. The germline V gene has CDR1 SQVTM and CDR2 ANQGSEA. V lost 7 bases and J lost 5; bases outside the gene matches: 22. This chain's CDR3 is CSARGSPQRIAGGHNEQFF. The CDR3 DNA sequence: TGCAGCGCCAGAGGATCCCCCCAAAGGATAGCGGGAGGGCACAATGAGCAGTTCTTC.